These 23 T cell receptor beta chains were all obtained from the same sample, sequenced in a study of blood T cell repertoires in COVID-19. Profiling relied on immunoSEQ multiplex PCR, and the TCRdb table lists in-frame clones only, not all of them. The sample records fewer than 110,000 clones, roughly nine tenths being singletons. Material: peripheral blood. These receptors all stem from a woman older than 75 in a cohort sampled during active COVID-19.

The rearrangement links TRBV6-5 to TRBJ2-7; 11 nucleotides agree with TRBD2. Germline CDR1 and CDR2: MNHEY and SVGAGI. This CDR3 spans 14 amino acids. V trimming: 5 bases; J trimming: 10 bases; junction bases outside the gene matches: 10. CDR3 coding DNA: TGTGCCAGCAGTCCAGATCAAACTAGCGGGAGACAGTACTTC. It yields the protein CASSPDQTSGRQYF.

The chain carries TRBV5-4 and TRBJ2-1; the D gene is possibly TRBD2 (6 bases). Germline CDR1 SGHNT, CDR2 YYREEE (reference sequence). The V and J ends lost 4 bases and 1 base respectively, with 12 bases between them. The CDR3 consists of 15 residues. In DNA form, the CDR3 reads TGTGCCAGCAGCCAAAAGGAGGGTTCCTACAATGAGCAGTTCTTC. This sequence encodes CASSQKEGSYNEQFF.

The chain employs TRBV10-3 and TRBJ1-2, with D possibly matching TRBD1 (5 bases). The CDR3 is 14 residues long. The V gene lost 8 bases and the J gene lost 8 bases, with 21 bases spanning the gap. The germline CDR1 and CDR2 sequences are ENHRY and SYGVKD. The CDR3 sequence: CAIQGIRGAGGYTF. The CDR3 DNA reads TGTGCCATCCAAGGAATTCGGGGCGCGGGAGGCTACACCTTC.

The genes are TRBV28 and TRBJ1-2, with D unresolved. CDR1 is MDHEN and CDR2 is SYDVKM in the germline V gene. V was trimmed by 7 bases and J by 7 bases, leaving 16 bases between them. This CDR3 spans 13 amino acids. The CDR3: CASTNPPTAGYTF. CDR3 coding DNA: TGTGCCAGCACCAACCCCCCAACAGCTGGCTACACCTTC.

The count of this clone is one. V is TRBV29-1 and J is TRBJ2-2; TRBD2 agrees at 14 bases. Germline values: CDR1 SQVTM, CDR2 ANQGSEA. This CDR3 spans 14 amino acids. The ends lost 7 bases at V and 6 bases at J; junction bases unmatched: 4. The CDR3 spells CSATTSGRAGELFF. As DNA, the CDR3 is TGCAGCGCCACGACTAGCGGGAGGGCCGGGGAGCTGTTTTTT.

V and J are TRBV20-1 and TRBJ1-2; D gene uncertain. In germline, CDR1 is DFQATT, CDR2 SNEGSKA (reference sequence). V lost 6 bases to trimming and J lost 5 bases, with 10 bases between them. The CDR3 is 11 amino acids. CDR3 sequence (DNA): TGCAGTGCCTGGGCTCAGTATGGCTACACCTTC. As protein: CSAWAQYGYTF.

This clone was detected once. The V and J genes are TRBV7-3 and TRBJ1-2; D uncertain. The germline V gene has CDR1 SGHTA and CDR2 FQGTGA. This CDR3 region has 11 residues. Trimming removed 6 bases at V and 4 bases at J, with 6 bases between. This chain's CDR3 is CASRSGYGYTF. CDR3 in DNA: TGTGCCAGCAGGTCGGGCTATGGCTACACCTTC.

In its sample, this clone was seen a few times. The DNA for the CDR3 is TGTGCCAGCAGCCAAGACAGGACTTACGAGCAGTACTTC. Its translation is CASSQDRTYEQYF. This chain uses TRBV3-1 (or the pseudogene TRBV3-2) with TRBJ2-7; tentative D call: TRBD2 (5 bases). The CDR3 extends over 13 amino acids. Germline-derived CDR1 and CDR2 are LGHDT and YNNKEL (reference sequence). V was shortened by 0 bases and J by 4 bases, with 7 bases between the two germline ends.

The gene calls are TRBV5-1 and TRBJ2-7; a weak D match, TRBD2 (5 bases). This CDR3 has 15 residues. Germline loops: CDR1 SGHRS, CDR2 YFSETQ. Deletions cut 5 bases from V and 2 bases from J, with 17 bases between. This chain's CDR3 is CASREDSRATYEQYF. In DNA, the CDR3 is TGCGCCAGCAGGGAGGACTCCCGGGCGACCTACGAGCAGTACTTC.

The chain couples TRBV19 to TRBJ2-5; 9 bases align to TRBD2. Germline CDR1 LNHDA, CDR2 SQIVND (reference sequence). The CDR3 totals 13 residues. Trimming took 6 bases from V and 5 from J; bases not matched to a gene: 4. The DNA for the CDR3 is TGTGCCAGTAGGCGGGGGGGGTACGAGACCCAGTACTTC. Translation: CASRRGGYETQYF.

There are a few counts of this clone. The V call is TRBV24-1, the J call TRBJ1-1, with no clear D. In germline, CDR1 is KGHDR, CDR2 SFDVKD. Trimming removed 3 bases from V and 1 base from J, with 5 bases in between. The CDR3 spans 13 residues. The CDR3 region has the DNA TGTGCCACCAGTGATAGCTGGAACACTGAAGCTTTCTTT. It specifies CATSDSWNTEAFF.

The chain joins TRBV2 to TRBJ1-3; unclear D gene. The V gene lost 8 bases and the J gene lost 0 bases, with 8 bases spanning the gap. The germline CDR1 and CDR2 sequences are SNHLY and FYNNEI. This CDR3 is 13 amino acids long. The CDR3 sequence is CASLADSGNTIYF. CDR3 DNA: TGTGCCAGCCTGGCAGACTCTGGAAACACCATATATTTT.

This clone turned up a few times. This sample also contains other DNA sequences that code for the same CDR3. V usage is TRBV28 and J usage is TRBJ2-1, with 13 positions matching TRBD2. With 5 bases clipped from V and 6 bases from J, the junction kept 4 bases outside the gene matches. Germline CDR1 is MDHEN and CDR2 is SYDVKM. The CDR3 contains 15 residues. The CDR3 loop reads CASSPGLAGSNEQFF. CDR3 DNA sequence: TGTGCCAGCAGTCCGGGACTAGCGGGAAGCAATGAGCAGTTCTTC.

The chain employs TRBV19 and TRBJ2-7; 7 bases align to TRBD2. CDR1 and CDR2 (germline): LNHDA, SQIVND (reference sequence). V dropped 5 bases and J dropped 7; count of bases not matched to a gene: 5. CDR3 size: 12 residues. CDR3: CASSASGVEQYF. DNA of the CDR3: TGTGCCAGTAGTGCTAGCGGAGTAGAGCAGTACTTC. The full variable domain, with the rest looked up from reference TRBV19 and TRBJ2-7, is DGGITQSPKYLFRKEGQNVTLSCEQNLNHDAMYWYRQDPGQGLRLIYYSQIVNDFQKGDIAEGYSVSREKKESFPLTVTSAQKNPTAFYLCASSASGVEQYFGPGTRLTVT.

A single count supports this clone. The V gene is TRBV25-1, the J gene TRBJ2-2; 12 positions agree with TRBD2. The V segment lost 4 bases and the J segment 4 bases; nucleotides outside the gene matches: 1. The germline V gene has CDR1 MGHDK and CDR2 SYGVNS. The CDR3 is 15 amino acids. The CDR3 protein is CASSVLAGGTGELFF. The CDR3, as DNA: TGTGCCAGCAGTGTACTAGCGGGAGGCACCGGGGAGCTGTTTTTT.

The CDR3 nucleotides are TGTGCCAGCAGTTTTCGGGGGGCGAGCACAGATACGCAGTATTTT. Translated, it gives CASSFRGASTDTQYF. The V and J genes are TRBV28 and TRBJ2-3; a weak D match, TRBD2 (7 bases). Germline CDR1 is MDHEN and CDR2 is SYDVKM. The CDR3 runs 15 residues. V lost 3 bases to trimming and J lost 0 bases, with 10 bases between them.

This sequence joins TRBV5-1 and TRBJ1-6, with a possible D match to TRBD1 (6 bases). Germline V lookup: CDR1 SGHRS, CDR2 YFSETQ. The CDR3 is 16 residues long. Trimming cost V 4 bases and J 6 bases, with 17 bases left between them. CDR3 nucleotides: TGCGCCAGCAGCCATACCGACACAGGGTTTAATTCACCCCTCCACTTT. This sequence encodes CASSHTDTGFNSPLHF. Full variable domain (remainder filled in from reference TRBV5-1 and TRBJ1-6): KAGVTQTPRYLIKTRGQQVTLSCSPISGHRSVSWYQQTPGQGLQFLFEYFSETQRNKGNFPGRFSGRQFSNSRSEMNVSTLELGDSALYLCASSHTDTGFNSPLHFGNGTRLTVT.

This sequence joins TRBV24-1 and TRBJ2-7; 8 bases fit TRBD2. This CDR3 spans 15 amino acids. Germline CDR1 and CDR2: KGHDR and SFDVKD. V dropped 7 bases and J dropped 0; count of bases not matched to a gene: 7. This CDR3 is CATRRGGTFSYEQYF. The CDR3 nucleotides are TGTGCCACCAGGCGCGGGGGGACCTTCTCCTACGAGCAGTACTTC.

The V gene is TRBV27, the J gene TRBJ1-1, with no clear D. The ends were cut back, 4 bases at V and 7 bases at J, with 10 bases in the middle. The CDR3 is made up of 12 amino acids. The germline V gene has CDR1 MNHEY and CDR2 SMNVEV (reference sequence). The CDR3 nucleotides are TGTGCCAGCAGTTCCCGGGAATTTGAAGCTTTCTTT. The encoded protein is CASSSREFEAFF.

V and J are TRBV10-2 and TRBJ1-2, with TRBD1 matching over 8 bases. Germline assignment: CDR1 WSHSY and CDR2 SAAADI. This CDR3 has 16 residues. V shed 6 bases and J 6 bases; nucleotides not matched to a gene: 15. CDR3 DNA sequence: TGCGCCAGCAGAGCGACCGGGACAGGACCTGTCCATGGCTACACCTTC. Translated: CASRATGTGPVHGYTF.

On this clone: Other DNA sequences in this specimen translate into the identical CDR3. The chain combines TRBV27 with TRBJ1-5, with D maybe TRBD1 (5 bases). The V end was cut by 0 bases, the J end by 2 bases, with 11 bases between. CDR1 MNHEY and CDR2 SMNVEV come from the germline V gene (reference sequence). The CDR3 runs 16 residues. CDR3 loop: CASSLSGGGGNQPQHF. CDR3 bases: TGTGCCAGCAGTTTATCGGGGGGGGGAGGCAATCAGCCCCAGCATTTT.

The chain combines TRBV11-1 with TRBJ1-4, with D uncertain. CDR1 is SGHAT and CDR2 is FQDESV in the germline V gene (reference sequence). V was pared by 5 bases and J by 13 bases, with 14 bases between. The CDR3 consists of 12 residues. This CDR3 is CASSALSGGLFF. CDR3 bases: TGTGCCAGCAGCGCCCTATCAGGTGGACTGTTTTTT.

The chain recombines TRBV4-1 with TRBJ1-4, with 8 positions matching TRBD1. After removal of 3 bases from V and 10 bases from J, the junction contained 10 bases not matched to a gene. Germline V gives CDR1 MGHRA, CDR2 YSYEKL. This CDR3 region has 15 residues. This CDR3 reads CASSQTGEVSGKLFF. The DNA of the CDR3 is TGCGCCAGCAGCCAGACAGGGGAGGTTAGCGGAAAACTGTTTTTT.